What follows is one T cell receptor beta chain and its context. The target of this receptor is not known. No base qualities exist here, and no much larger clone lies one base off it. These data originate in a study of long-term antiretroviral therapy in people with HIV (dated by TCRdb to 2021 to 2024). Study-level background: Collection of the earliest samples took place about a decade ahead of the 2015 WHO recommendation for immediate ART, at a time when ART was typically delayed until CD4 counts fell. Of the approximately 28 participants with HIV, about a dozen were female. A retrospective serial study tested whether ART initiation and durable HIV suppression were associated with changes in peripheral blood TRB repertoire composition and diversity. A total of about 200 cryopreserved PBMC samples were contributed to the cohort by 30 adults with confirmed HIV infection, with samples collected serially over a mean of approximately six years (range 1-12). No cross-contamination during QIAcube processing turned up in test extractions that ran a monoclonal T-cell line alongside 30 to 35 polyclonal samples. Paper-wide results and their limitations: Inferences about post-ART repertoire changes are limited because no data were available on ART adherence, viral resistance or therapy changes. The samples were dated from about 2004 to 2018, and the ART regimens that were used may be less effective than current ART regimens. Since PBMC availability was limited, sequencing covered only the TCR beta chain, with no alpha chain pairing. Unsorted PBMC were profiled instead of sorted CD4+ and CD8+ T cells because pre-ART samples had limited cell numbers. CDR3 length ranges in HIV repertoires were narrower than in controls, and network structure suggested an antigen-experienced repertoire with only a slight naive shift after ART. Expanded TRB clones identified before ART initiation dominated the repertoire across all time points, though the dominance fluctuated and decreased in many PLHIV after ART. Starting ART was linked to a significant rise in TRB diversity, yet even after long-term ART the diversity remained significantly lower than in transplant donor controls.

The immunoSEQ hsTCRB v3.0 assay was used at survey level resolution to sequence the TRB variable region. The target sequencing depth for TRB was roughly 40,000-50,000 T-cell genomes per sample. TRB libraries were pooled and sequenced on an Illumina MiSeq using a v3 150-cycle kit. Per the source publication's procedure: Analysis of repertoires was carried out in R inside a reproducible Nextflow workflow spanning QC, data transformation and analysis. Custom analyses were implemented in LymphoSeq2, an R package for AIRR-Seq data exploration. After excluding a handful of samples that yielded fewer than 5000 total TRB sequences, 150 to 200 HIV repertoires remained for analysis. Of the 180 to 200 retained HIV repertoires, about 60 were collected before and about 130 after ART initiation. Repertoires were downsampled to 5000 TRB nucleotide sequences, with summary statistics averaged over 100 downsampling iterations. The analysis kept only TRB sequences whose CDR3 regions were at least seven amino acids long. Diversity was assessed using a clonality score derived from Shannon entropy and using the Gini coefficient. In the repertoire networks, any two of the top 5000 CDR3 amino acid sequences were connected whenever the two sequences differed by an edit distance of one. For TRB CDR3 amino acid sequences, GLIPH2 was used to predict antigen specificity groups and MHC restriction. CDR3 amino acid sequences were matched against VDJdb and McPAS-TCR to flag known CMV, EBV, HIV or tissue antigen associations. Pre-ART, post-ART and control groups were compared with Wilcoxon signed-rank tests and Holm-Bonferroni correction. TCRdb obtained this table from immuneACCESS and retained in-frame rearrangements with V and J assigned. These tables miss some clones; where compared with another copy, unresolved V genes account for less than half of the shortfall, and the remainder is unexplained. V and J calls and clone size follow that table, whereas D and trimming were derived from the DNA. For this sample there are about 22,000 clones; 84% appear just once. The ten largest clones take up about 19% of the sample.

The CDR3 sequence holds 16 residues, the cysteine and phenylalanine included. Only the CDR3 DNA is retained, 48 bases long and in frame from the first base. From the germline V gene (reference sequence), CDR1 is MNHNY and CDR2 is SVGAGI. The trim is 7 bases for V and 6 bases for J, with a gap of 22 bases between the germline ends. Inclusion was restricted to participants for whom at least one PBMC sample before ART initiation and at least two post-ART samples were available. Every participant with HIV received treatment in the United States of America. Before DNA extraction, cryopreserved samples of roughly 0.85-10 million PBMC were thawed and washed. At the time of the earliest PBMC sample for each participant with HIV, ages ranged from about 23 to 60 years. Each participant contributed PBMC samples from 1-4 timepoints before ART initiation and 2-8 timepoints after ART initiation, with a median of 7 samples. For every participant, serial HIV viral load, CD4+ T-cell count, ART history and demographic data were obtained. Genomic DNA was extracted from unsorted PBMC with a Qiagen kit on a QIAcube, with processing performed in batches of 12 samples.

This clonotype originated in a man aged 18 to 29 with HIV. Material: unsorted PBMCs, obtained 0.1 years before starting antiretroviral therapy. The chain is made from TRBV6-6 and TRBJ2-1; the D match is possibly TRBD1 or TRBD2, with 6 bases aligned in each. The nucleotide sequence is TGTGCCAGCATTCTCCCGGAGGGGGGACGAGTCAATGAGCAGTTCTTC. Translated, this is CASILPEGGRVNEQFF.